This T cell receptor (beta chain) is from a study of shared clonotypes between healthy human individuals (dated by TCRdb to about 2020). For the study in its entirety: The cohort comprised a couple of women and a few men aged 18 to 49 years. For each donor, CD4 naive and CD4 memory were each given three plates, CD8 naive was given two plates, and CD8 memory was given one plate. To estimate repertoire size and how much clonotype sharing occurs between individuals, the study deeply sequenced the blood TCR repertoires of five healthy adults. To increase sequencing depth and limit assay-specific biases, different laboratories used diverse techniques to prepare libraries and sequence TCR repertoires. Leukapheresis yielded between about 0.94 and 9 billion PBMCs per donor.

Sequences DFQATT (CDR1) and SNEGSKA (CDR2) are obtained from the germline V gene (reference sequence). V lost 4 bases and J lost 5 bases; the stretch between them is 3 bases long. The CDR3 covers 9 residues, taking in both the cysteine and the phenylalanine. Only the CDR3 region is kept as DNA, spanning 27 bases read in frame from base 1. What the authors observed across the whole study: Across several donors, around 5% of naive CD4, roughly 3.3% of naive CD8, around 2.1% of memory CD4, and 0.3% to 0.45% of memory CD8 clonotypes were shared. Naive subsets generally had larger estimated clonotype richness than memory subsets did. Only blood was sampled, and tissue TCR repertoires likely differ from those in blood. Pairwise subsampling indicated that sequencing depth was expected to affect the degree of clonotype sharing among donors. Incomplete sequencing was indicated by rarefaction of sorted-subset datasets, despite the large sequencing depth. The small number of donors limited the genetic and exposure-history diversity represented. Higher generation probabilities were observed for clonotypes shared by all four sorted-subset donors than for non-shared clonotypes.

TCR CDR3 regions were amplified from genomic DNA by multiplex PCR using the deep immunoSEQ assay. Extracted genomic DNA from each cell subset was distributed evenly across all wells of several immunoSEQ 96-well plates, and each plate was treated as a replicate. Each replicate PCR for sorted subsets received roughly 0.2 ug genomic DNA, equal to roughly 29,000 T cell genomes. The purified libraries were quantified using a Qubit 3.0 fluorometer, sized with a Bioanalyzer 2100, and then quantified again using the KAPA Library Quantification kit. Every immunoSEQ 96-well plate was sequenced on a dedicated single-read 150-cycle Illumina NextSeq 550 flow cell. For the original study's pipeline: Because only junctional sequences without quality scores were contained in the immunoSEQ output, filtering matching that applied to full-length reads could not be performed. To assign V/J genes and CDR3, sequences were annotated using PyIR, a Python wrapper for IgBLAST v1.9, with IMGT germline references. Any read was removed if the V/J assignment was weak (E-value above 1e-6), the CDR3 was missing, or the read contained stop codons, out-of-frame junctions, or ambiguous translated residues. A V3J clonotype was defined by an identical inferred V gene, J gene, and CDR3 amino acid sequence. To compute the percentage overlap between repertoires, the number of shared unique clonotypes was divided by the size of the smaller repertoire. Richness of each repertoire was evaluated using RTK rarefaction, the Chao1 estimator, and Recon v2.1 estimates of unobserved clonotypes. Generation probabilities were computed with OLGA for all TCRbeta clonotypes obtained by the gDNA method from four donors. Not all clones reach the TCRdb copy of this immuneACCESS table, which keeps in-frame sequences only. Checked studies attribute under half of the gap to unresolved V genes and leave the rest unexplained. Clone size and V and J calls were adopted from that table, with D and trimming inferred from the DNA. For this sample there are a few million clones; roughly nine tenths appear just once. Of the sample, 0.14% is held by the ten largest clones.

Note on this clone: Its cognate antigen has yet to be identified. No base quality values were provided; no much bigger clone lies one nucleotide off.

Healthy HIV-negative adults with no recently reported acute infections or vaccinations were included as donors. Every donor was a Caucasian adult residing in Nashville, Tennessee, USA. CD4+ T cells were enriched by magnetic negative selection; naive cells were then positively selected on CD45RA, and the negative fraction formed the memory subset. After blood collection by leukapheresis, PBMCs were isolated using Ficoll-Histopaque density gradient centrifugation and then cryopreserved in the vapor phase of liquid nitrogen. Purity and quantity of every magnetically sorted T cell population were checked by analytical flow cytometry. Genomic DNA was isolated from each sorted fraction and quantified by UV absorbance on a Nanodrop 2000c.

The rearranged chain carries TRBV20-1 and TRBJ2-7; the D gene cannot be resolved reliably. Sequenced input: naive CD4+ T cells sorted from blood. What this sample's cell subset or site label stands for: CD45RA+ positively selected. This TCR was recovered from a man younger than 35 in good health. The DNA sequence is as follows: TGCAGTGCTAATAACGAGCAGTACTTC. Its amino acids are CSANNEQYF.